The clone carrying this TCR beta chain was recorded a few times. Antigen: not known. The CDR3 length is 17 residues. J was trimmed by 4 bases and V by 4 bases; bases with no gene match: 14. In germline, CDR1 is MNHEY, CDR2 SVGAGI. No treatment had been given to any patient before thyroid surgery. This entry belongs to a study of metastatic and nonmetastatic thyroid tumors. Study-level background: Repertoires of blood and of tissue (tumor or nodule) from malignant and benign thyroid patients were compared. Findings and caveats of the study: In blood and tumor, TCR beta diversity was reportedly significantly higher in malignant thyroid tumors than in benign nodules.

Methods used by the authors: To classify distant metastasis in papillary thyroid cancer, a model was built from CDR3 differences across clinicopathological groups. With MiXCR, TCRdb called clones anew from the PCR reads. It is TCRdb's table, rather than the study itself, that gives the V and J calls and clone size. In the table there are roughly 30,000 clones, roughly 18% of which are singletons. This TCR was recovered from a female donor with papillary thyroid cancer or a benign thyroid nodule (not recorded which). Some clones in this sample may be carry-over from other donors' samples. This chain uses TRBV6-5 with TRBJ2-5; 8 bases are shared with TRBD2. Sequencing input: blood. The CDR3: CASSWGRLALVRETQYF. CDR3 sequence (DNA): TGTGCCAGCAGTTGGGGAAGACTAGCGTTAGTACGAGAGACCCAGTACTTC.